This TCR beta chain stems from a study of T cells after yellow fever vaccination. On the study more broadly: Researchers used SMART-Seq v4 Ultra Low Input to prepare fractions that had low cell numbers. Study-level points and caveats: The booster saw the reappearance of most primary-vaccination clones (about 95% CD4, less than 90% CD8). Weaker overall was a secondary response that nonetheless peaked faster, on day 5 versus 15. Among all clonotypes, a small share was observed in both CD4 and CD8 compartments.

One entry per CDR3 protein, called by TCRdb with MiXCR from the 5' RACE reads. The sample has fewer than 350,000 distinct CDR3 sequences; around 4.5% are singletons. This clonotype was found many times. The target antigen is unknown. The CDR3 is 17 amino acids. V was cut by 5 bases and J by 3 bases, with 23 bases left in between. Germline loops: CDR1 MNHEY, CDR2 SMNVEV (reference sequence). The sequence came from a man aged 18-30 years who received the YFV17D yellow fever vaccine. The source material was PBMCs, sampled 15 days after the yellow fever booster vaccination. This chain links TRBV27 with TRBJ2-7; D gene uncertain. As DNA, the CDR3 is TGTGCCAGCAGTCCTGCTACAAAGGCCCCTCTTCTCTACGAGCAGTACTTC. Translating it yields CASSPATKAPLLYEQYF.